A single sample gave rise to the 4 T cell receptor beta chains below, sequenced in a study of control samples from healthy donors and cancer patients. The method was immunoSEQ multiplex PCR; TCRdb's version includes in-frame clones alone and lacks a portion of them. The sample carries about 120,000 clones, 75% to 95% recorded once. The sequenced sample consisted of blood. These receptors all stem from a man aged 35-49 years in good health.

The chain is built from TRBV5-1 and TRBJ1-4, with a weak D call TRBD1 (5 bases). The germline gives CDR1 SGHRS, CDR2 YFSETQ. The CDR3 spans 16 residues. V was shortened by 1 base and J by 8 bases, with 18 bases between the two germline ends. CDR3 coding DNA: TGCGCCAGCAGCTTGAACGACAGAGGTGGGGGGGAAAAACTGTTTTTT. This translates into CASSLNDRGGGEKLFF.

This clone showed up just a few times. This chain links TRBV5-1 with TRBJ1-1; 9 nucleotides match TRBD1. The CDR3 covers 14 residues. CDR1 SGHRS and CDR2 YFSETQ come from the germline V gene. The trim removed 4 bases at V and 5 bases at J, leaving 6 bases unmatched. The CDR3 sequence is CASSRQQGATEAFF. As DNA, the CDR3 is TGCGCCAGCAGCAGACAACAGGGGGCTACTGAAGCTTTCTTT.

This clone was seen only a few times. The V and J genes are TRBV5-1 and TRBJ2-5; a weak D match, TRBD1 (5 bases). This CDR3 is built from 15 residues. Germline V gene sequence: CDR1 SGHRS, CDR2 YFSETQ. V lost 9 bases and J 1 base, leaving 19 bases between the germline ends. The CDR3 DNA reads as TGCGCCACCACGGAAAGTCGACAGCGCCAAGAGACCCAGTACTTC. Protein: CATTESRQRQETQYF.

This rearrangement joins TRBV29-1 to TRBJ1-1; 7 positions match TRBD1. Germline V gene lookup returns CDR1 SQVTM and CDR2 ANQGSEA. The J segment lost 0 bases and the V segment lost 4 bases, leaving 5 bases of the junction unmatched. CDR3 length equals 14 residues. In DNA, the CDR3 is TGCAGCGTTGCGACAGGGAGGATGAACACTGAAGCTTTCTTT. Residues: CSVATGRMNTEAFF.